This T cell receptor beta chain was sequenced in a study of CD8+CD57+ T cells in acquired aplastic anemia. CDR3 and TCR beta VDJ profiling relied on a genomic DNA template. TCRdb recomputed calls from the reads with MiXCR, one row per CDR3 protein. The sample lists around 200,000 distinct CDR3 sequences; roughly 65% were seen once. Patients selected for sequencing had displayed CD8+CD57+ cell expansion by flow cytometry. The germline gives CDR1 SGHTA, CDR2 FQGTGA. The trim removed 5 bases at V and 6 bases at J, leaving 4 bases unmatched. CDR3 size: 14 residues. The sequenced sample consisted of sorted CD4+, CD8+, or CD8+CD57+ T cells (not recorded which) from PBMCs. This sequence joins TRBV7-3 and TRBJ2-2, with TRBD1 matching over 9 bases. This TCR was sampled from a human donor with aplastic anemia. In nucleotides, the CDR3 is TGTGCCAGCAGCCCCTACAGGGGGCCCGGGGAGCTGTTTTTT. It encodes CASSPYRGPGELFF.